The T cell receptor beta chain under discussion was sequenced for a study of blood T cell repertoires in COVID-19. The V gene's germline CDR1 is SGHDT and CDR2 YYEEEE. The CDR3 runs to 16 residues. V lost 3 bases and J lost 0, with 13 bases in between. This table comes from immunoSEQ multiplex PCR, and its TCRdb copy is limited to in-frame clones, with some not included. This table holds around 10,000 clones, around 89% found once. The TCR comes from a human donor in a cohort sampled during active COVID-19. This sequence joins TRBV5-6 and TRBJ1-3, with D hard to call. The sample consisted of peripheral blood. The DNA for the CDR3 is TGTGCCAGCAGCTCCCCCCTTAAGAGCTCTGGAAACACCATATATTTT. This sequence encodes CASSSPLKSSGNTIYF.